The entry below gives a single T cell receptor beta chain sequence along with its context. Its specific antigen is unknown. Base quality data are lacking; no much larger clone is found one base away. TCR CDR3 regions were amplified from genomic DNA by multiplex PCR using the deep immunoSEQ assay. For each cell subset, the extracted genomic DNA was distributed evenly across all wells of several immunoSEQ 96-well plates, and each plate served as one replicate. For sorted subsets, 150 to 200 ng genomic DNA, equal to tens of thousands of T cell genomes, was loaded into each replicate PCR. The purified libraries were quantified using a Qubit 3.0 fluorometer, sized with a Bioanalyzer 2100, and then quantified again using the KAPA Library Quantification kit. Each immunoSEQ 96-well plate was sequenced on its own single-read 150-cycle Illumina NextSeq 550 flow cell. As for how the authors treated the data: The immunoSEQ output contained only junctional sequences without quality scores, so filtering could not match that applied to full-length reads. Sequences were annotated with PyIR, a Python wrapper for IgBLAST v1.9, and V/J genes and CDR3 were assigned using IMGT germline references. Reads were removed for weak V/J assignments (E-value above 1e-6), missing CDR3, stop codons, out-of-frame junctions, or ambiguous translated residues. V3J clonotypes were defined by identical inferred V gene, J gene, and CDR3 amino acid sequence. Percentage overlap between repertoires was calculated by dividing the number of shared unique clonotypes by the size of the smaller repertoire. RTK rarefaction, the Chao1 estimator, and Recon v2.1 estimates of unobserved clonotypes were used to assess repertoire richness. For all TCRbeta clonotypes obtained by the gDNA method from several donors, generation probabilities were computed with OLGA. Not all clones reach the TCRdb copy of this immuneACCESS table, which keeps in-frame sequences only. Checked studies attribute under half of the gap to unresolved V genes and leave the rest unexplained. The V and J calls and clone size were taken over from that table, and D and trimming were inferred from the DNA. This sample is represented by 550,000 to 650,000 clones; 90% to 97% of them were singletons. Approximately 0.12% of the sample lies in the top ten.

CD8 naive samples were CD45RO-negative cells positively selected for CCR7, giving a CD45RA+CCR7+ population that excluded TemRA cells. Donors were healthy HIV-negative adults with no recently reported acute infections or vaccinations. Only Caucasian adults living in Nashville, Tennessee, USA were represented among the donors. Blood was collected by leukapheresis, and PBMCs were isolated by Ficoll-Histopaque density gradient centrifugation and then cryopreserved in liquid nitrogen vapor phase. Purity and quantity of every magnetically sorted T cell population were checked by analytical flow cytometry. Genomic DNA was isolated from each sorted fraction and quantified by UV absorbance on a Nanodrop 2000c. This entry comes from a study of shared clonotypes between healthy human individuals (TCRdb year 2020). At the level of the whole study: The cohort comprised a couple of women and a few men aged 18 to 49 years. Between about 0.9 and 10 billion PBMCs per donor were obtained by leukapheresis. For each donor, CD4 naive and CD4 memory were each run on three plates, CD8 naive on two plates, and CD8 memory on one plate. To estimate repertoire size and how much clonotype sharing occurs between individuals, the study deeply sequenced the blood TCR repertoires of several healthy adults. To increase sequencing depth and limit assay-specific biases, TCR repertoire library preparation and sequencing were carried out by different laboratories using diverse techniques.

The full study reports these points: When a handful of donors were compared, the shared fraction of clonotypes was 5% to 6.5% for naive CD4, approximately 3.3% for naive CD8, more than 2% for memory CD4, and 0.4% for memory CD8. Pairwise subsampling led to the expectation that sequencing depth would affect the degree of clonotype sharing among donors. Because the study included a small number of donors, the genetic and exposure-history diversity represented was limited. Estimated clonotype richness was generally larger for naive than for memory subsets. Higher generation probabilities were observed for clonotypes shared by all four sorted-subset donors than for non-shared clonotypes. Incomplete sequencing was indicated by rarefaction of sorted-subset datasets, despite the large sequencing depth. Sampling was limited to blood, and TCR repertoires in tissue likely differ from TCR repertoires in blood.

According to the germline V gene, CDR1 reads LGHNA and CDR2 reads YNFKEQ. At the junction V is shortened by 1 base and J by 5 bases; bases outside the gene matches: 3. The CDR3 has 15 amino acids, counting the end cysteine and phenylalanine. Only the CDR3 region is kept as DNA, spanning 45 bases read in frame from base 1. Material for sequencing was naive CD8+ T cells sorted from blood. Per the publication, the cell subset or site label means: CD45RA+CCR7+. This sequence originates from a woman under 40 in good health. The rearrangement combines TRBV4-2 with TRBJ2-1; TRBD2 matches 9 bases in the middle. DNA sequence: TGTGCCAGCAGCCAAGGACTAGCGGAAAACAATGAGCAGTTCTTC. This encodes CASSQGLAENNEQFF.